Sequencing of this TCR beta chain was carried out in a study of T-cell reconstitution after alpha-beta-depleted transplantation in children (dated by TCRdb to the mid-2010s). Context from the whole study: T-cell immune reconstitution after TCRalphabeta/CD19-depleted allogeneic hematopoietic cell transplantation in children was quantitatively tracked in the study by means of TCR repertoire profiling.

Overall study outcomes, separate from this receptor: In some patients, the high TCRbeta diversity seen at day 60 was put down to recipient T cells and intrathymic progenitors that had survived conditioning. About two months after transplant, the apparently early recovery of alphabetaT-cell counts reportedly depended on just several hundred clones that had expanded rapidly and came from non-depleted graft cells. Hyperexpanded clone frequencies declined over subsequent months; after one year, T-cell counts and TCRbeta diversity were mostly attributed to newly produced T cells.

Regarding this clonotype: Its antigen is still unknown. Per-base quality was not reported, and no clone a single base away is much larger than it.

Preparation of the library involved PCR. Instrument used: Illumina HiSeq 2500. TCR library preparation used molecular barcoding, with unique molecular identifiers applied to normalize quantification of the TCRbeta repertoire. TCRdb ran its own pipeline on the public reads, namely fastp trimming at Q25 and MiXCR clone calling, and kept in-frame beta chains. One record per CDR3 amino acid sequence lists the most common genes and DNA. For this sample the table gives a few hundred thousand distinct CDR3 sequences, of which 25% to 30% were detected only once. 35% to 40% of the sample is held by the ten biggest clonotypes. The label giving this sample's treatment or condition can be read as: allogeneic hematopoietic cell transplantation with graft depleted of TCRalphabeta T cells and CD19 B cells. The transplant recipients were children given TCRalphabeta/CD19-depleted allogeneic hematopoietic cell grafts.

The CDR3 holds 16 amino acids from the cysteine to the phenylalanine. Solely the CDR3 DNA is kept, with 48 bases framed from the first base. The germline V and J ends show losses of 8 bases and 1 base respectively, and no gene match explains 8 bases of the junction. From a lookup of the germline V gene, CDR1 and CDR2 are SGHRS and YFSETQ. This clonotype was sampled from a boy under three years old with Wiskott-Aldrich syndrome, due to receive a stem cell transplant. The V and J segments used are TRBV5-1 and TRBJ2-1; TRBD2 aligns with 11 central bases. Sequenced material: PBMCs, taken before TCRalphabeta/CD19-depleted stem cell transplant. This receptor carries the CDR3 CASTRGTSGSYNEQFF. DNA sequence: TGCGCCAGTACCCGGGGGACTAGCGGATCCTACAATGAGCAGTTCTTC.